Sequencing of this T cell receptor beta chain was carried out in a study of tumor and adjacent non-tumor tissue in lung cancer. About the research overall: Patients were aged roughly 30 to 76, fewer than twelve men and roughly 5 women, stage I to III.

General study findings and limits: Top 100 clones took a larger repertoire share in normal lung.

Trimming pared 2 bases from V and 2 bases from J, leaving 6 bases between. The CDR3 loop spans 14 amino acids. The germline gives CDR1 MNHNY, CDR2 SVGAGI (reference sequence). Three rounds of nested PCR, following a modified ARM-PCR protocol, produced the TCRbeta library. TCRdb reprocessed the multiplex PCR reads via MiXCR and lists one record per CDR3 protein. The sample shows approximately 100,000 distinct CDR3 sequences, more than 60% of them seen only once. On this clonotype itself: Its antigen is unidentified.

RNA was extracted from bulk tissue without any cell sorting. The material sequenced was lung tumor tissue. This TCR was sampled from a woman aged 55-70 years with non-small cell lung cancer. The chain joins TRBV6-6 to TRBJ2-2; D is ambiguous. As DNA, the CDR3 is TGTGCCAGCAGTTACGAGACCAACACCGGGGAGCTGTTTTTT. Amino acids: CASSYETNTGELFF.